This TCR beta chain was captured in a study of identical twins' blood T cells. Donors were six healthy women in three monozygous twin pairs. Reared together, all three twin pairs probably met the same infectious agents and vaccines. About this clonotype itself: Its antigen is undetermined.

V lost 3 bases and J 3 bases, leaving 13 bases between the germline ends. The CDR3 is 14 amino acids. Germline loops: CDR1 SGHDT, CDR2 YYEEEE. General study points: Even for out-of-frame TCRbeta, twins reportedly shared V gene usage much more than unrelated donors.

Each TCR cDNA library carried sample-specific barcodes on both ends. TCRdb processed the 5' RACE reads anew with MiXCR; each CDR3 protein has one entry. The sample contains a few hundred thousand distinct CDR3 sequences, roughly 28% of which appear only once. This TCR was sampled from a woman between 18 and 55 years old in good health. Sequencing used PBMCs. The chain has TRBV5-6 and TRBJ2-7; TRBD1 is a possible D gene (5 bases). CDR3 sequence: CASSSAGMGYEQYF. The CDR3 bases are TGTGCCAGCAGCTCTGCAGGGATGGGCTACGAGCAGTACTTC.